One T cell receptor (beta chain) is described in this entry. Individual cDNA molecules each carried unique molecular identifiers attached by the library. TCRdb used MiXCR to reprocess the RACE reads, holding one entry per CDR3 protein. The table includes about 45,000 distinct CDR3 sequences, nearly 4.5% detected once. This sample is drawn from a study of human T cells and chemical hapten exposure. The time point was: healthy volunteer bleed at 2 weeks. The starting material, unfractionated whole blood, was used for total RNA extraction. The sequence was collected from a human donor in good health. Some clones in this sample may be carry-over from other donors' samples. Sequencing was carried out using whole blood.

The CDR3 loop is CASRPGPLMGEQYF. CDR3 bases: TGTGCCAGTAGGCCGGGCCCCTTGATGGGCGAGCAGTACTTC. The gene calls are TRBV19 and TRBJ2-7, with D uncertain. Trimming took 6 bases from V and 6 from J, leaving 18 bases between them. Germline CDR1 is LNHDA and CDR2 is SQIVND (reference sequence). The CDR3 contains 14 residues.